This TCR beta chain was found in a study of OX40 agonist ivuxolimab in advanced cancers. Study in general: Those treated in dose escalation had hepatocellular carcinoma, melanoma, renal cell cancer or head and neck cancer. Allowance was made for prior anti-PD-1, anti-PD-L1 or anti-CTLA-4 therapy, and 40% to 45% had some. Study-wide results and caveats: Undetermined was the antigen specificity of the expanded peripheral T cells. On average, CD8+ T cells had more expanded clones than CD4+.

Sequencing was performed with immunoSEQ multiplex PCR; in TCRdb, only in-frame clones are kept and a portion is missing. The data contain tens of thousands of clones, approximately 86% of them singletons. As to this clone: Its cognate antigen is unknown.

J was trimmed by 7 bases and V by 8 bases; bases with no gene match: 10. The CDR3 spans 14 residues. Per the germline V gene, CDR1 is MNHEY and CDR2 is SMNVEV (reference sequence). This TCR came from an adult with an advanced solid tumor such as melanoma, head and neck, liver or kidney cancer. V usage is TRBV27 and J usage is TRBJ2-1, with TRBD1 matching 8 bases. Material: CD4+ or CD8+ T cells sorted from blood, obtained in a trial of the OX40 agonist ivuxolimab. Here the CDR3 DNA reads TGTGCCAGCTCTGCTCCAGGGGGCTGGAATGAGCAGTTCTTC. It encodes CASSAPGGWNEQFF.